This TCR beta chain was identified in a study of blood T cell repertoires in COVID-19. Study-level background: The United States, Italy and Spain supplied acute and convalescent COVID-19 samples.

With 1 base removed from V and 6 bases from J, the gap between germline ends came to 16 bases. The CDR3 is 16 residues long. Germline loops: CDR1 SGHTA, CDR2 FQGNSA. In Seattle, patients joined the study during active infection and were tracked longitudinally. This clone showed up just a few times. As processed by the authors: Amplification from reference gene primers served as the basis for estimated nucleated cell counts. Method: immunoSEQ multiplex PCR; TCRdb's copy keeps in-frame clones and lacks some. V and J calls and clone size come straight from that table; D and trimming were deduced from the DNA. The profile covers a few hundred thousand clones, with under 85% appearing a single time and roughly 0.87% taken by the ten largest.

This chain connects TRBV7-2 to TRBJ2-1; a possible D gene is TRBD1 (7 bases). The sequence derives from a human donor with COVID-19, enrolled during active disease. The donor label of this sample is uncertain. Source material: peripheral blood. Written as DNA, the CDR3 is TGTGCCAGCAGCTTAGAGGGGGGACAGATCCTCAATGAGCAGTTCTTC. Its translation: CASSLEGGQILNEQFF.